This T cell receptor beta chain is from a study of blood T cell repertoires in COVID-19. Study summary: Whether acute or convalescent, the COVID-19 samples came from the United States, Italy and Spain. T cells, B-cell-depleted T cells, or PBMCs supplied cDNA or gDNA.

The protocol was immunoSEQ multiplex PCR, while the TCRdb copy is restricted to in-frame clones and leaves out a portion. The sample consists of some 400,000 clones, more than 70% of them appearing once. Participants' reported clinical history set cohort assignment. In Cohort 3, a recovered donor had either two negative PCRs, clearance, or symptom resolution. The CDR3 is made up of 14 amino acids. Germline values: CDR1 SGHTA, CDR2 FQGTGA. The V and J ends lost 0 bases and 10 bases respectively, with 13 bases between them. The TCR sequence derives from a young man who had recovered from COVID-19. The sample consisted of PBMCs or T cells enriched from blood (not recorded which). The chain couples TRBV7-3 to TRBJ2-1; TRBD1 might be the D (6 bases). CDR3 DNA sequence: TGTGCCAGCAGCTTAACCCCACAGGGAAGCGAGCAGTTCTTC. Translating gives CASSLTPQGSEQFF.